What follows describes a single TCR beta chain. CDR3 regions were amplified by Arm-PCR using iRepertoire HTBI primers to build TCR beta libraries. TCRdb reprocessed the multiplex PCR reads via MiXCR and lists one record per CDR3 protein. This sample has under 800,000 distinct CDR3 sequences; about 16% occur once, and the top ten carry 18%. This sample is drawn from a study of regulatory T cells in long-lasting Graves disease. The time point: newly diagnosed GD, antithyroid drugs for less than 3 months. RNA from PBMCs was the source of the TCR library. This sample was shared with a second study, whose subject was T cells in Graves' hyperthyroidism and ophthalmopathy.

This TCR came from a woman in her 30s with Graves disease. The sample was peripheral blood mononuclear cells (PBMCs), taken at new diagnosis, from a patient treated with antithyroid drugs.

The CDR3 bases are TGCAGCGCTAACCGGCAGGGGGACGCTGGCTACACCTTC. As protein: CSANRQGDAGYTF. The genes are TRBV29-1 and TRBJ1-2; TRBD1 agrees at 7 bases. Germline CDR1 is SQVTM and CDR2 is ANQGSEA. Losses at the gene ends were 7 bases for V and 7 bases for J; bases not matched to a gene: 12. CDR3 length: 13 amino acids.